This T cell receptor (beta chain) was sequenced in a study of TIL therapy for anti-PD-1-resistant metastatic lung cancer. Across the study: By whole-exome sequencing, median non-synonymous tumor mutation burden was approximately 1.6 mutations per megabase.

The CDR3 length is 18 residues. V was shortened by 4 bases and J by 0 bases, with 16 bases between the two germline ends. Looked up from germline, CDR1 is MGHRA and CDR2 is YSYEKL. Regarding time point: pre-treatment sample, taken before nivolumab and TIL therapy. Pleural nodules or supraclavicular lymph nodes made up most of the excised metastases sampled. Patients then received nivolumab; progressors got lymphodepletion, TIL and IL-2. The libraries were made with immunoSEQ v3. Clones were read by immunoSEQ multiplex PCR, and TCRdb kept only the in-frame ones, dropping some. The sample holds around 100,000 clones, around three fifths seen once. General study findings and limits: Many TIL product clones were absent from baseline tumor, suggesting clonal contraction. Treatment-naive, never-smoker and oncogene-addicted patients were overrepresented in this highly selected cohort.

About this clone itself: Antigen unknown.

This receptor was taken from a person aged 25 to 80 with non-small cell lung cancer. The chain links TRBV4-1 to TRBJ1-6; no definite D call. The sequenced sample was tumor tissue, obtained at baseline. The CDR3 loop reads CASSPQEGTSSYNSPLHF. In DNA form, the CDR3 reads TGCGCCAGCAGCCCCCAGGAGGGTACCAGCTCCTATAATTCACCCCTCCACTTT.